This T cell receptor (beta chain) was sequenced for a study of metastatic and nonmetastatic thyroid tumors. The overall study: Both malignant and benign thyroid patients supplied peripheral blood and tumor or nodule tissue samples, across which the repertoires of these patients were then compared.

Study processing details: Built for papillary thyroid cancer, a distant-metastasis classifier drew on CDR3 differences across clinicopathological groups. TCRdb re-called the PCR reads via MiXCR. These V and J calls are TCRdb output, not the study's own analysis. The repertoire has nearly 15,000 clones, approximately 19% of them found once; the top ten carry around an eighth. This clone is termed medium-sized. Its specificity is unknown. Study-wide results and limits: Compared with benign nodules, malignant thyroid tumors were reported to have significantly higher TCR beta diversity in both blood and tumor.

Ahead of thyroid surgery, no patient had received treatment of any kind. Between the trimmed V and J ends, which lost 3 bases and 3 bases, there was a span of 12 bases. The CDR3 has 14 amino acids. Looked up from germline, CDR1 is LNHDA and CDR2 is SQIVND (reference sequence). This receptor was obtained from a female donor with papillary thyroid cancer or a benign thyroid nodule (not recorded which). Some clones in this sample may be carry-over from other donors' samples. Sequencing used blood. This chain joins TRBV19 and TRBJ2-7; D is perhaps TRBD2 (6 bases). CDR3 amino acids: CASSMGLGNYEQYF. The CDR3 DNA is TGTGCCAGTAGTATGGGACTGGGGAACTACGAGCAGTACTTC.